This entry is about one T cell receptor beta chain. There are 13 residues in the CDR3. The germline V and J ends were trimmed by 4 bases and 2 bases, with 10 bases remaining between them. In germline, CDR1 is SQVTM, CDR2 ANQGSEA. This table comes from immunoSEQ multiplex PCR, and its TCRdb copy is limited to in-frame clones, with some not included. This table has 450,000 to 600,000 clones, around 80% appearing once. These data belong to a study of shared clonotypes between healthy human individuals. Sequencing was carried out using PBMCs. The origin of this receptor is a middle-aged woman in good health. Some clones in this sample may be carry-over from other donors' samples. The gene calls are TRBV29-1 and TRBJ2-3; TRBD2 is a possible D gene (5 bases). The CDR3 sequence is CSVVSVSTDTQYF. In nucleotides, the CDR3 is TGCAGCGTTGTTAGCGTTTCCACAGATACGCAGTATTTT.